The rows below give T cell receptor beta chains drawn from one sample of a study of low-dose radiotherapy and immunotherapy resistance in tumors. TCRdb reanalysed the reads using MiXCR and keeps one entry per CDR3 protein. The profile shows tens of thousands of distinct CDR3 sequences, around 25% of them singletons. The sample consisted of PBMCs, taken before treatment. These receptors originate from a male donor with prostate cancer. The conserved cysteine and the conserved F or W are not part of the CDR3 here. Clone size is given for some rows only: seen once, a few or many times, or a class if the clone is expanded.

j_gene,v_gene,abundance,len,CDR3aa
TRBJ2-5,TRBV10-3,.,12,AIRPDREGETQY
TRBJ2-4,TRBV4-1,many,15,ASSQEGAGGPQNIQY
TRBJ2-2,TRBV3-1,many,14,ASSQVGSGNTGELF
TRBJ2-1,TRBV5-1,many,13,ASSPRTSGSYEQF
TRBJ2-6,TRBV20-1,many,14,SARDHGSSGANVLT
TRBJ2-7,TRBV20-1,many,12,SAGTGTAPYEQY
TRBJ1-1,TRBV6-2/TRBV6-3,.,17,DSSNVRDREGEDPTEAF
TRBJ2-2,TRBV27,many,15,ASSLRVAGWNTGELF
TRBJ2-5,TRBV4-1,many,11,ASSQDNRRTQY
TRBJ2-4,TRBV28,medium-sized,13,ASSVSGIAKNIQY